This TCR beta chain was captured by sequencing in a study of blood T cells in healthy people across ages. This clonotype was counted at least ten times. Combining a sample-barcoded 5' primer with a J-beta primer mix, a second PCR ran for 7 to 11 cycles. TCRdb re-derived calls from the 5' RACE reads in MiXCR, one entry per CDR3 protein. The data hold hundreds of thousands of distinct CDR3 sequences, with around 48% observed a single time. The V gene end was trimmed by 1 base and the J gene end by 11 bases; junction bases not matched to a gene: 8. The germline V gene has CDR1 LGHDT and CDR2 YNNKEL (reference sequence). The CDR3 runs 13 residues.

Sequencing was carried out using blood. This clonotype originated in a woman in her sixties or seventies in good health. This rearrangement joins TRBV3-1 to TRBJ2-7; 7 bases are shared with TRBD1. CDR3 in DNA: TGTGCCAGCAGCCAAGGTTTGCAGGGGGAAAAGTACTTC. As protein: CASSQGLQGEKYF.